Below are 11 T cell receptor beta chains sequenced from a single sample in a study of blood T cell repertoires in COVID-19. Profiling relied on immunoSEQ multiplex PCR, and the TCRdb table lists in-frame clones only, not all of them. The table records approximately 150,000 clones, 87% of them present only once. The sample consisted of peripheral blood. Receptors were obtained from a man aged 50 or older who had recovered from COVID-19.

The gene calls are TRBV18 and TRBJ1-1; D is possibly TRBD1 (6 bases). V dropped 2 bases and J dropped 3 bases, with 10 bases sitting between them. Germline V gene data show CDR1 as KGHSH and CDR2 as LQKENI. The CDR3 sequence is 14 residues long. As DNA, the CDR3 is TGTGCCAGCTCACCAGGGGCAGGGGACACTGAAGCTTTCTTT. It specifies CASSPGAGDTEAFF.

The chain links TRBV7-9 to TRBJ1-2; 9 positions agree with TRBD1. CDR3 length: 14 residues. CDR1 is SEHNR, CDR2 FQNEAQ, per germline (reference sequence). J lost 10 bases, V lost 3 bases, and 9 bases had no gene match. CDR3 loop: CASSFRDREGPYTF. CDR3 coding DNA: TGTGCCAGCAGCTTTAGGGACAGGGAGGGTCCCTACACCTTC.

This chain links TRBV6-2 or TRBV6-3 with TRBJ2-7; the D gene is possibly TRBD2 (7 bases). The CDR3 spans 15 residues. Germline V CDR1 and CDR2: MNHEY, SVGEGT. V lost 2 bases, J lost 4 bases, and 15 bases lay in between. The CDR3 DNA reads as TGTGCCAGCAGTTACCTGCCGGGGGGCGGGTACGAGCAGTACTTC. Translated, it gives CASSYLPGGGYEQYF.

This chain links TRBV19 with TRBJ1-2; D not certain. The V and J ends lost 4 bases and 3 bases respectively, with 12 bases between them. Germline values: CDR1 LNHDA, CDR2 SQIVND (reference sequence). The CDR3 covers 14 residues. The DNA of the CDR3 is TGTGCCAGTAGTACCTTCTTTCGGGACTATGGCTACACCTTC. Translating gives CASSTFFRDYGYTF.

This chain links TRBV11-3 with TRBJ2-2; D may be TRBD2 (6 bases). Germline V gene lookup returns CDR1 SGHNT and CDR2 YENEEA. The CDR3 length is 15 residues. Trimming left V 5 bases short and J 5 bases short, with 15 bases between. The CDR3 sequence: CASSPTVAGTGELFF. The CDR3 DNA reads TGTGCCAGCAGCCCGACCGTCGCGGGGACCGGGGAGCTGTTTTTT. Supplemented by reference TRBV11-3 and TRBJ2-2, the full variable domain reads EAGVVQSPRYKIIEKKQPVAFWCNPISGHNTLYWYLQNLGQGPELLIRYENEEAVDDSQLPKDRFSAERLKGVDSTLKIQPAELGDSAVYLCASSPTVAGTGELFFGEGSRLTVL.

The chain joins TRBV23-1 to TRBJ2-5; D might be TRBD1 (5 bases). TRBV23-1 is identified as an open reading frame with a role that is uncertain. Between the trimmed V and J ends, which lost 8 bases and 5 bases, there was a span of 15 bases. The CDR3 spans 13 residues. In nucleotides, the CDR3 is TGCGCCAGCGATAGTAGGGGTGGGGAGACCCAGTACTTC. It codes for CASDSRGGETQYF.

The chain carries TRBV7-2 and TRBJ2-2; D unresolved. V lost 5 bases, J lost 3 bases, and 16 bases lay in between. CDR1 is SGHTA, CDR2 FQGNSA, per germline. The CDR3 extends over 16 amino acids. The chain's CDR3 is CASSPGTLTYTGELFF. In DNA, the CDR3 is TGTGCCAGCAGCCCCGGAACCCTGACTTACACCGGGGAGCTGTTTTTT. The whole variable domain, filled in from reference TRBV7-2 and TRBJ2-2, reads GAGVSQSPSNKVTEKGKDVELRCDPISGHTALYWYRQSLGQGLEFLIYFQGNSAPDKSGLPSDRFSAERTGGSVSTLTIQRTQQEDSAVYLCASSPGTLTYTGELFFGEGSRLTVL.

CDR3 nucleotides: TGTGCCAGCAGTCCCGGACAGATATACGAGCAGTACTTC. Residues: CASSPGQIYEQYF. The rearrangement joins TRBV5-4 to TRBJ2-7, with a tentative D call TRBD1 (6 bases). Looked up from germline, CDR1 is SGHNT and CDR2 is YYREEE (reference sequence). With 5 bases removed from V and 4 bases from J, the gap between germline ends came to 13 bases. CDR3 size: 13 residues.

This clone was observed a few times. The chain has TRBV9 and TRBJ1-1, with D perhaps matching TRBD1 (5 bases). Trimming took off 0 bases at V and 9 bases at J, with 12 bases between the two ends. Germline V CDR1 and CDR2: SGDLS, YYNGEE. The CDR3 covers 13 residues. The CDR3 is CASSVDLQAQAFF. The CDR3 nucleotides are TGTGCCAGCAGCGTAGATCTACAGGCCCAAGCTTTCTTT. Looking up the rest from reference TRBV9 and TRBJ1-1 gives the full variable domain: DSGVTQTPKHLITATGQRVTLRCSPRSGDLSVYWYQQSLDQGLQFLIQYYNGEERAKGNILERFSAQQFPDLHSELNLSSLELGDSALYFCASSVDLQAQAFFGQGTRLTVV.

This sequence joins TRBV7-2 and TRBJ1-1; D is unclear. The germline V gene has CDR1 SGHTA and CDR2 FQGNSA. The CDR3 runs 11 residues. V gave up 5 bases and J gave up 12 bases, with 13 bases separating them. The CDR3 here is CASSRALLTFF. The CDR3 region has the DNA TGTGCCAGCAGCCGCGCGTTGTTGACTTTCTTT.

This clone was seen more than once but under ten times. The chain recombines TRBV2 with TRBJ1-5; D gene ambiguous. CDR3 length: 13 residues. V lost 6 bases, J lost 0 bases, and 6 bases lay in between. CDR1 SNHLY and CDR2 FYNNEI come from the germline V gene. The CDR3 DNA sequence: TGTGCCAGCAGGAGGGATAGCAATCAGCCCCAGCATTTT. It encodes CASRRDSNQPQHF. Based on the CDR3 plus reference TRBV2 and TRBJ1-5, the full variable domain is EPEVTQTPSHQVTQMGQEVILRCVPISNHLYFYWYRQILGQKVEFLVSFYNNEISEKSEIFDDQFSVERPDGSNFTLKIRSTKLEDSAMYFCASRRDSNQPQHFGDGTRLSIL.